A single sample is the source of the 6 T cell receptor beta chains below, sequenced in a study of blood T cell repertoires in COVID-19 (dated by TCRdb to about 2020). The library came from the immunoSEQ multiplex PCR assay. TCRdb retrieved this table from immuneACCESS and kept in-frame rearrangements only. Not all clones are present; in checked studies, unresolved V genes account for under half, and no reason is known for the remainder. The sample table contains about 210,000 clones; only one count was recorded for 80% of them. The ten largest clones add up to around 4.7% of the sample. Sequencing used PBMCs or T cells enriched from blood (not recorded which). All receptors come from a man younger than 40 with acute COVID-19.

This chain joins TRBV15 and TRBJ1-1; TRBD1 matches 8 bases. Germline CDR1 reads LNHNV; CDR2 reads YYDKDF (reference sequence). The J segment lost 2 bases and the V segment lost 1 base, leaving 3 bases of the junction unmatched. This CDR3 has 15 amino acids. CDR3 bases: TGTGCCACCAGCAGAGCGGGGACAGGCAACACTGAAGCTTTCTTT. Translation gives CATSRAGTGNTEAFF.

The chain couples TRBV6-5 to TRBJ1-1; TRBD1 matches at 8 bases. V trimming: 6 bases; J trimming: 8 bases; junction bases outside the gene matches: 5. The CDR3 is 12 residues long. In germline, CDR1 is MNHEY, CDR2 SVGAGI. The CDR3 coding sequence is TGTGCCAGCAGACGCGGACAGGGAGAAGCTTTCTTT. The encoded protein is CASRRGQGEAFF.

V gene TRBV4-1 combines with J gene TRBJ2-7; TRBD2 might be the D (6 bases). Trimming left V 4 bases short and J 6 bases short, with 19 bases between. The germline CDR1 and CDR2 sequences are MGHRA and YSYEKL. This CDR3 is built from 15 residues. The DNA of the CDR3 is TGCGCCAGCAGCCCGCCTAGCGATCGGGCTCTCGAGCAGTACTTC. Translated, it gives CASSPPSDRALEQYF.

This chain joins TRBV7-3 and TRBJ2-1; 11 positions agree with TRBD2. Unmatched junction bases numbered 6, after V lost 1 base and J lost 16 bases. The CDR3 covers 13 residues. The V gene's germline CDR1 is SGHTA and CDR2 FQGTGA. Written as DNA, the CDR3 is TGTGCCAGCAGCTTAAGTGCGACTAGCGGGGTATTCTTC. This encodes CASSLSATSGVFF.

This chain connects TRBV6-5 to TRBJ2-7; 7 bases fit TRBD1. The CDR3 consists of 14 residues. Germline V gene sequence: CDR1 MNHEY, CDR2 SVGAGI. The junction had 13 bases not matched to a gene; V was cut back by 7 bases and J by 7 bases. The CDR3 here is CASIGQAITWEQYF. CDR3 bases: TGTGCCAGCATCGGACAGGCCATAACTTGGGAGCAGTACTTC.

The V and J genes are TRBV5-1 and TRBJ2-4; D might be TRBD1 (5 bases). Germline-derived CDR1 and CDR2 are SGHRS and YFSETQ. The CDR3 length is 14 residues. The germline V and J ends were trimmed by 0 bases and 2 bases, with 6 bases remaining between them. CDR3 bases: TGCGCCAGCAGCTTGGAGGGGACCAAAAACATTCAGTACTTC. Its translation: CASSLEGTKNIQYF. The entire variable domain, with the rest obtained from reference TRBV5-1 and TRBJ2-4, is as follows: KAGVTQTPRYLIKTRGQQVTLSCSPISGHRSVSWYQQTPGQGLQFLFEYFSETQRNKGNFPGRFSGRQFSNSRSEMNVSTLELGDSALYLCASSLEGTKNIQYFGAGTRLSVL.